This T cell receptor (beta chain) was obtained from a study of blood T cell repertoires in COVID-19. CDR1 and CDR2 from the germline V gene are LNHDA and SQIVND (reference sequence). This CDR3 has 13 residues. V was shortened by 2 bases and J by 5 bases, with 7 bases between the two germline ends. Repertoires were generated with immunoSEQ multiplex PCR, while TCRdb's copy carries only in-frame clones and drops some. The repertoire holds 110,000 or so clones, with approximately 80% as singletons. The chain is built from TRBV19 and TRBJ1-5; no clear D gene. The sequenced material came from peripheral blood. The TCR was taken from a man aged 65 to 85 with acute or convalescent COVID-19. The chain's CDR3 is CASSISVDQPQHF. The CDR3 nucleotides are TGTGCCAGTAGTATAAGTGTAGATCAGCCCCAGCATTTT.